This TCR beta chain was sequenced during a study of shared clonotypes between healthy human individuals. Regarding the study as a whole: Only a few donors were included, so the genetic and exposure-history diversity represented was limited.

A single count supports this clone. The antigen is unknown. Authors' analysis steps: ImmunoSEQ junction-only sequences lacked quality scores, so their filtering differed. The data were produced by immunoSEQ multiplex PCR, yet TCRdb's version contains in-frame clones alone and is incomplete. V and J calls and clone size come straight from that table; D and trimming were deduced from the DNA. The profile shows about 1.5 million clones, approximately 98% of them singletons. The donors, all of them Caucasian adults, lived in Nashville, Tennessee. With V trimmed by 6 bases and J by 9 bases, 17 bases remained unmatched. The CDR3 is 15 residues long. CDR1 is SNHLY, CDR2 FYNNEI, per germline.

The clonotype was recovered from a man aged 30 to 39 in good health. Sequenced sample: naive CD4+ T cells sorted from blood. Sample subset: CD45RA+ positively selected. The chain uses TRBV2 and TRBJ2-7; TRBD2 matches at 7 bases. CDR3 DNA sequence: TGTGCCAGCAGCCCTATTGGCGGGAGTTCCCTCGGGCAGTACTTC. It yields the protein CASSPIGGSSLGQYF.